The 19 T cell receptor beta chains presented below share a single source sample, sequenced in a study of Graves' ophthalmopathy and Graves' hyperthyroidism. From RNA, the CDR3 regions of TCR beta chains were amplified and sequenced. Second-round multiplex PCR came after a first-round RT-PCR that employed HTBI primers. In TCRdb, the multiplex PCR reads were re-called with MiXCR into one record per CDR3 protein. The table records hundreds of thousands of distinct CDR3 sequences, over 40% of them present only once. The sample comprised peripheral blood. The receptor source for this set is an adult man with Graves' ophthalmopathy.

There are many counts of this clonotype. CDR3: CATSRDRAGGYTF. The CDR3 DNA reads as TGTGCCACTTCCCGGGACAGGGCCGGCGGCTACACCTTC. This chain uses TRBV6-5 with TRBJ1-2; TRBD1 agrees at 9 bases. V lost 10 bases to trimming and J lost 8 bases; unmatched junction nucleotides: 11. Germline values: CDR1 MNHEY, CDR2 SVGAGI. The CDR3 is 13 amino acids.

The table lists this clonotype with many counts. The chain carries TRBV20-1 and TRBJ2-7; D not resolved. This CDR3 is 15 amino acids long. With 3 bases removed from V and 0 bases from J, the gap between germline ends came to 15 bases. Germline V gene lookup returns CDR1 DFQATT and CDR2 SNEGSKA (reference sequence). The CDR3 DNA reads as TGCAGTGCTAGTCTCGGACGGACCACCTCCTACGAGCAGTACTTC. Translation: CSASLGRTTSYEQYF.

This clonotype was observed a handful of times. The chain combines TRBV12-3 or TRBV12-4 with TRBJ1-2, with a tentative D call TRBD1 (5 bases). This CDR3 spans 16 amino acids. The CDR3 nucleotides are TGTGCTAGTGGTTTGGTAATTTCGGCAGGGAGCTATGGCTACACCTTC. It encodes CASGLVISAGSYGYTF.

This clonotype appeared many times. This chain uses TRBV10-3 with TRBJ1-5; TRBD1 aligns across 9 bases. The CDR3 is 16 residues long. CDR1 is ENHRY, CDR2 SYGVKD, per germline. With V trimmed by 0 bases and J by 5 bases, 5 bases remained unmatched. The CDR3 DNA reads as TGTGCCATCAGTGAGTCGACGGGACAGGGTCATCAGCCCCAGCATTTT. It encodes CAISESTGQGHQPQHF.

This chain links TRBV5-1 with TRBJ1-3; D is unclear. The V gene's germline CDR1 is SGHRS and CDR2 YFSETQ. V lost 1 base and J 0 bases, leaving 11 bases between the germline ends. The CDR3 covers 16 residues. The CDR3 spells CASSLFFGDSGNTIYF. The CDR3 DNA is TGCGCCAGCAGCTTGTTTTTTGGGGACTCTGGAAACACCATATATTTT.

The rearrangement uses TRBV5-1 and TRBJ2-7, with 9 bases fitting TRBD1. The ends lost 6 bases at V and 4 bases at J; junction bases unmatched: 8. CDR1 and CDR2 from the germline V gene are SGHRS and YFSETQ. There are 14 residues in the CDR3. The CDR3 loop reads CASTPGQGKYEQYF. The CDR3 nucleotides read TGCGCCAGCACCCCGGGACAGGGAAAATACGAGCAGTACTTC.

This clonotype was seen ten or more times. V gene TRBV2 combines with J gene TRBJ1-1; weak D call: TRBD1 (5 bases). Trimming stripped 3 bases from V and 2 bases from J, with 16 bases between. From germline, CDR1 is SNHLY and CDR2 FYNNEI. The CDR3 contains 16 residues. Here the CDR3 reads CASSEISRVPNTEAFF. CDR3 DNA: TGTGCCAGCAGTGAGATCTCCAGGGTACCCAACACTGAAGCTTTCTTT.

The V and J genes are TRBV11-1 and TRBJ2-7; 8 bases are shared with TRBD2. The DNA matches TRBJ2-1 better at its end, which makes the J call doubtful. Germline lookup yields CDR1 SGHAT and CDR2 FQDESV (reference sequence). The CDR3 is made up of 16 amino acids. This CDR3 is CASKPARAGGRNEQFF. The CDR3 nucleotides are TGTGCCAGCAAACCGGCTCGGGCGGGAGGTCGTAATGAGCAGTTCTTC.

This clonotype was recorded many times. The J gene is TRBJ1-3, the V gene TRBV6-6, with D uncertain. V lost 4 bases and J 1 base, leaving 11 bases between the germline ends. The CDR3 length is 15 residues. The germline gives CDR1 MNHNY, CDR2 SVGAGI (reference sequence). The CDR3 loop reads CASSLADGSGNTIYF. Here the CDR3 DNA reads TGTGCCAGCAGTTTGGCAGACGGATCTGGAAACACCATATATTTT.

The rearrangement uses TRBV29-1 and TRBJ1-2; maybe TRBD1 (6 bases). Trimming took off 8 bases at V and 0 bases at J, with 10 bases between the two ends. The CDR3 contains 12 residues. CDR1 and CDR2 (germline): SQVTM, ANQGSEA. This CDR3 reads CSPGHANYGYTF. CDR3 sequence (DNA): TGCAGCCCGGGACACGCTAACTATGGCTACACCTTC.

V gene TRBV11-2 combines with J gene TRBJ2-5, with TRBD2 matching 7 bases. V was pared by 3 bases and J by 5 bases, with 12 bases of the junction left unmatched. The CDR3 runs 16 residues. The germline V gene has CDR1 SGHAT and CDR2 FQNNGV. CDR3 amino acids: CASSLEGGLVSETQYF. In nucleotides, the CDR3 is TGTGCCAGCAGCTTGGAGGGAGGGCTAGTATCGGAGACCCAGTACTTC.

At least ten counts were recorded for this clonotype. V is TRBV7-8 and J is TRBJ2-2; 7 bases are a match to TRBD2. The CDR3 extends over 15 amino acids. V was pared by 1 base and J by 5 bases, with 4 bases of the junction left unmatched. Per germline, CDR1 SGHVS and CDR2 FQNEAQ. The chain's CDR3 is CASSLVGGVTGELFF. DNA of the CDR3: TGTGCCAGCAGCTTAGTTGGGGGGGTGACCGGGGAGCTGTTTTTT.

This chain joins TRBV6-5 and TRBJ2-7, with TRBD1 as a possible D gene (6 bases). Germline V lookup: CDR1 MNHEY, CDR2 SVGAGI. The V and J ends lost 5 bases and 2 bases respectively, with 13 bases between them. This CDR3 is built from 14 residues. In DNA, the CDR3 is TGTGCCAGCAGTGAGGGTGAGGGGGCCTACGAGCAGTACTTC. Residues: CASSEGEGAYEQYF.

This clonotype was observed at least ten times. The V call is TRBV7-3, the J call TRBJ2-2; D not certain. Deletions cut 4 bases from V and 7 bases from J, with 7 bases between. This CDR3 comprises 12 residues. CDR1 SGHTA and CDR2 FQGTGA come from the germline V gene. CDR3 DNA sequence: TGTGCCAGCAGCTCAACGGGCGGGGAGCTGTTTTTT. This gives the protein CASSSTGGELFF.

At least ten counts were recorded for this clonotype. The V gene is TRBV19, the J gene TRBJ1-5; possibly TRBD1 for D (6 bases). Trimming removed 4 bases from V and 7 bases from J, with 11 bases in between. Germline CDR1 LNHDA, CDR2 SQIVND (reference sequence). The CDR3 length is 13 residues. CDR3 bases: TGTGCCAGTAGTAAGGGGGATGGGCAGCCCCAGCATTTT. Its translation: CASSKGDGQPQHF.

There are many counts of this clonotype. The rearrangement uses TRBV9 and TRBJ2-5; no reliable D call. This CDR3 region has 14 residues. The ends were cut back, 4 bases at V and 2 bases at J, with 12 bases in the middle. Germline loops: CDR1 SGDLS, CDR2 YYNGEE. In nucleotides, the CDR3 is TGTGCCAGCAGCCCCAAGGGTGAACAAGAGACCCAGTACTTC. Protein sequence: CASSPKGEQETQYF.

This clonotype appeared many times. The chain combines TRBV10-3 with TRBJ2-7, with 7 bases matching TRBD2. This CDR3 is built from 15 residues. Germline assignment: CDR1 ENHRY and CDR2 SYGVKD. V shed 2 bases and J 2 bases; nucleotides not matched to a gene: 6. The CDR3 loop is CAISEGSSGTYEQYF. CDR3 nucleotide sequence: TGTGCCATCAGTGAGGGGTCTAGCGGCACCTACGAGCAGTACTTC.

The table lists this clonotype with many counts. This sequence joins TRBV7-2 and TRBJ2-5, with D hard to call. CDR3 length: 15 amino acids. CDR1 and CDR2 (germline): SGHTA, FQGNSA. The ends were cut back, 5 bases at V and 2 bases at J, with 15 bases in the middle. CDR3 region: CASSLITVPQETQYF. The CDR3 DNA reads TGTGCCAGCAGCCTGATTACAGTTCCACAAGAGACCCAGTACTTC. Drawing the rest from reference TRBV7-2 and TRBJ2-5, the complete variable domain is GAGVSQSPSNKVTEKGKDVELRCDPISGHTALYWYRQSLGQGLEFLIYFQGNSAPDKSGLPSDRFSAERTGGSVSTLTIQRTQQEDSAVYLCASSLITVPQETQYFGPGTRLLVL.

Comment on this clonotype: The junction differs from germline at one of its ends, possibly a read error. V usage is TRBV6-5 and J usage is TRBJ1-5; D gene unclear. CDR1 and CDR2 (germline): MNHEY, SVGAGI. There are 14 residues in the CDR3. The CDR3 spells CASSYSVSNRPQHF. In DNA, the CDR3 is TGTGCCAGCAGTTACAGCGTAAGCAATCGGCCCCAGCATTTT.